This T cell receptor (beta chain) originates from a study of CD8+CD57+ T cells in acquired aplastic anemia. General study results and limits: Patients and controls turned out to have roughly 31 CD8+ CDR3 sequences in common.

This CDR3 is 14 amino acids long. V was pared by 4 bases and J by 8 bases, with 19 bases between. Germline values: CDR1 SGHTS, CDR2 YDEGEE. The template used for profiling TCR beta VDJ and CDR3 was genomic DNA. TCRdb passed the reads through MiXCR, listing each CDR3 protein once. The sample shows fewer than 250,000 distinct CDR3 sequences, roughly half of them seen only once. Patients chosen for sequencing had shown CD8+CD57+ cell expansion by flow cytometry. Blood was sampled before the patients had received any therapy. Concerning this clonotype: Its target is unknown.

The receptor comes from a human donor with aplastic anemia. What was sequenced was sorted CD4+, CD8+, or CD8+CD57+ T cells (not recorded which) from PBMCs. The rearrangement uses TRBV5-8 and TRBJ2-7, with a tentative D call TRBD1 (5 bases). CDR3 in amino acids: CASSQGLDSWQQYF. The CDR3 DNA is TGTGCCAGCAGCCAGGGCCTCGACAGTTGGCAGCAGTACTTC. Looking up the rest from reference TRBV5-8 and TRBJ2-7 gives the full variable domain: EAGVTQSPTHLIKTRGQQATLRCSPISGHTSVYWYQQALGLGLQFLLWYDEGEERNRGNFPPRFSGRQFPNYSSELNVNALELEDSALYLCASSQGLDSWQQYFGPGTRLTVT.